This T cell receptor beta chain is drawn from a study of cytomegalovirus exposure and HLA in healthy donors. Study observations and caveats: Later analysis found that TCR beta chains associated with HLA were more clonally expanded than other, equally common chains.

The PCR had 60 Vbeta and 13 Jbeta primers. Per the authors' pipeline: Later work found roughly 80 million unique TCR beta chains, with 9.5 million to 14 million shared. Here immunoSEQ multiplex PCR was the method, and the copy in TCRdb shows in-frame clones only, minus some. Clone size and the V and J calls come from that table; the DNA yielded D and trimming. The table records about 130,000 clones, roughly 84% of them present only once. A remark on this clone: Its antigen is as yet unknown.

As for the donors, each was a healthy bone marrow donor. This receptor was obtained from a boy between 10 and 17 years old in good health and CMV-seronegative. The material sequenced was PBMCs.

CDR3 sequence: CASSPEGLPYNEQFF. CDR3 nucleotide sequence: TGTGCCAGCAGCCCAGAGGGACTGCCGTACAATGAGCAGTTCTTC. This sequence joins TRBV7-2 and TRBJ2-1, with D tentatively TRBD2 (6 bases). V gave up 5 bases and J gave up 4 bases, with 15 bases separating them. CDR1 is SGHTA, CDR2 FQGNSA, per germline. CDR3 length: 15 amino acids.